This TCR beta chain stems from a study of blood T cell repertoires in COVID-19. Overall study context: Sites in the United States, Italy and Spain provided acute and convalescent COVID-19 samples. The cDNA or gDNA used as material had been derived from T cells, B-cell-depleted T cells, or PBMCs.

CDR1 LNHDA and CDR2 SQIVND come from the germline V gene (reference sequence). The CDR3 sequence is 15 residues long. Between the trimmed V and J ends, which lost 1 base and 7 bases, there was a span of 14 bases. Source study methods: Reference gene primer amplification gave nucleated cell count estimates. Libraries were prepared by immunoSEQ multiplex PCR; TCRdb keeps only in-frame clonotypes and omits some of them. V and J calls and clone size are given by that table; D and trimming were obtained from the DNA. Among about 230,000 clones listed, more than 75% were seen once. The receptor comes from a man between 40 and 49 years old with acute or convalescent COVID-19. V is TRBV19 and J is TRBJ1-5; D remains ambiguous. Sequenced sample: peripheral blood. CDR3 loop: CASSIGAREFQPQHF. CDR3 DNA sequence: TGTGCCAGTAGTATAGGGGCCCGGGAATTCCAGCCCCAGCATTTT.